Each of the 3 T cell receptor beta chains below was sequenced from the same sample in a study of Ad26.COV2.S vaccination and SARS-CoV-2 variants. Sequencing used immunoSEQ multiplex PCR; TCRdb keeps in-frame clones, though not all of them. This table has roughly 350,000 clones, 88% appearing once. Regarding treatment: some 20 received Ad26.COV2.S at low or high dose, single or two shots; several received placebo; per-sample allocation not given. Sample collection was performed on day 63 after the first vaccine or placebo injection. Here the sequenced sample was peripheral blood, taken in a trial of Ad26.COV2.S vaccine versus placebo. These receptors all stem from a person between 18 and 65 years old who received the Ad26.COV2.S COVID-19 vaccine or a placebo.

Concerning this clone itself: The same CDR3 is also encoded by other DNA sequences in this sample. The chain uses TRBV18 and TRBJ2-2, with unresolved D. Trimming shortened V by 3 bases and J by 0 bases, and 8 bases separated the two germline ends. This CDR3 comprises 15 residues. CDR1 is KGHSH, CDR2 LQKENI, per germline. CDR3: CASSPLQTNTGELFF. CDR3 nucleotides: TGTGCCAGCTCACCTCTACAGACGAACACCGGGGAGCTGTTTTTT. Supplemented by reference TRBV18 and TRBJ2-2, the full variable domain reads NAGVMQNPRHLVRRRGQEARLRCSPMKGHSHVYWYRQLPEEGLKFMVYLQKENIIDESGMPKERFSAEFPKEGPSILRIQQVVRGDSAAYFCASSPLQTNTGELFFGEGSRLTVL.

This chain joins TRBV6-6 and TRBJ1-1; D is perhaps TRBD1 (6 bases). The V end lost 2 bases, the J end lost 6 bases, and 16 bases lay between the germline ends. Per germline, CDR1 MNHNY and CDR2 SVGAGI (reference sequence). This CDR3 spans 15 amino acids. The CDR3 spells CASSYIEGGKAEAFF. The CDR3 coding sequence is TGTGCCAGCAGTTACATTGAGGGGGGGAAAGCTGAAGCTTTCTTT.

The CDR3 region has the DNA TGTGCCAGCAGTGAAAGGAGTGATGGGACTGAAGCTTTCTTT. This translates into CASSERSDGTEAFF. The genes are TRBV6-1 and TRBJ1-1, with D unclear. The germline V gene has CDR1 MNHNS and CDR2 SASEGT. The CDR3 length is 14 residues. V lost 2 bases and J 5 bases, leaving 12 bases between the germline ends.